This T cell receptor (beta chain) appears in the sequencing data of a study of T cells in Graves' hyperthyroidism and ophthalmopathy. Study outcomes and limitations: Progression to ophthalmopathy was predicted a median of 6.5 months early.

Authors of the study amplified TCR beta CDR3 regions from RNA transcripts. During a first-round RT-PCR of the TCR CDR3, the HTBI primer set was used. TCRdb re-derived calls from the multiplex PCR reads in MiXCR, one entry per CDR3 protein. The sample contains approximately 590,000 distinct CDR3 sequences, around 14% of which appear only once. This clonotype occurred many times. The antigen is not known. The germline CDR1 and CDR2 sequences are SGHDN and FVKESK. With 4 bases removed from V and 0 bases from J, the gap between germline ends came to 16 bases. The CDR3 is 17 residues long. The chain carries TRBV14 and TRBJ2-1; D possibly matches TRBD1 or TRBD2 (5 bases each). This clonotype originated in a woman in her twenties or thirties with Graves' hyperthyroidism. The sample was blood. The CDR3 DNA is TGTGCCAGCAGCCCCCTGGGGCTAGCAGCCTCCTACAATGAGCAGTTCTTC. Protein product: CASSPLGLAASYNEQFF. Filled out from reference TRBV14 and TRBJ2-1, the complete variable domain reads EAGVTQFPSHSVIEKGQTVTLRCDPISGHDNLYWYRRVMGKEIKFLLHFVKESKQDESGMPNNRFLAERTGGTYSTLKVQPAELEDSGVYFCASSPLGLAASYNEQFFGPGTRLTVL.